A single sample is the source of the 15 T cell receptor beta chains below, sequenced in a study of shared clonotypes between healthy human individuals. Using immunoSEQ multiplex PCR, the repertoire was profiled, and TCRdb retains in-frame clones only, with some absent. The data show about 2 million clones, less than 95% seen once. The naive CD8 subset, CD45RO-negative cells positively selected for CCR7, excluded terminally differentiated effector memory CD45RA+ cells. The specimen was naive CD8+ T cells sorted from blood. Receptors originate from a young man in good health.

The gene calls are TRBV11-2 and TRBJ2-7; D is uncertain. Deletions cut 3 bases from V and 2 bases from J, with 11 bases between. The germline gives CDR1 SGHAT, CDR2 FQNNGV. The CDR3 has 14 residues. CDR3 loop: CASSFGWPTYEQYF. DNA of the CDR3: TGTGCCAGCAGCTTTGGGTGGCCGACCTACGAGCAGTACTTC.

The table lists this clone with a count of one. The V and J genes are TRBV5-1 and TRBJ1-1; D ambiguous. The V and J ends lost 4 bases and 3 bases respectively, with 16 bases between them. CDR1 and CDR2 from the germline V gene are SGHRS and YFSETQ. The length of the CDR3 is 15 residues. The CDR3 DNA sequence: TGCGCCAGCAGCCGGGGAGTGGGGATAGACACTGAAGCTTTCTTT. Translating it yields CASSRGVGIDTEAFF.

This chain connects TRBV27 to TRBJ2-7; no definite D call. Germline-derived CDR1 and CDR2 are MNHEY and SMNVEV (reference sequence). The ends were cut back, 6 bases at V and 1 base at J, with 13 bases in the middle. This CDR3 is 14 amino acids long. Written as DNA, the CDR3 is TGTGCCAGCAGCTACTCTGACGGATCCTACGAGCAGTACTTC. It codes for CASSYSDGSYEQYF.

The chain carries TRBV5-6 and TRBJ2-7, with no clear D. Trimming shortened V by 4 bases and J by 0 bases, and 14 bases separated the two germline ends. The CDR3 contains 15 residues. Germline V gene lookup returns CDR1 SGHDT and CDR2 YYEEEE. The CDR3: CASSSTLRSSYEQYF. In DNA, the CDR3 is TGTGCCAGCAGCAGCACGCTCAGGAGCTCCTACGAGCAGTACTTC. Full variable domain (remainder filled in from reference TRBV5-6 and TRBJ2-7): DAGVTQSPTHLIKTRGQQVTLRCSPKSGHDTVSWYQQALGQGPQFIFQYYEEEERQRGNFPDRFSGHQFPNYSSELNVNALLLGDSALYLCASSSTLRSSYEQYFGPGTRLTVT.

The chain has TRBV4-1 and TRBJ1-1, with a weak D call TRBD1 (5 bases). Trimming left V 1 base short and J 7 bases short, with 10 bases between. The CDR3 extends over 13 amino acids. Per germline, CDR1 MGHRA and CDR2 YSYEKL. The CDR3 reads CASSQVVGLEAFF. The CDR3 DNA sequence: TGCGCCAGCAGCCAAGTAGTGGGACTTGAAGCTTTCTTT.

Of note for this clone: The same CDR3 also results from other DNA sequences found in this sample. This chain joins TRBV4-1 and TRBJ2-7; 7 positions agree with TRBD1. Germline CDR1 reads MGHRA; CDR2 reads YSYEKL. V gave up 4 bases and J gave up 2 bases; unmatched junction bases: 2. The CDR3 sequence is 13 residues long. In DNA, the CDR3 is TGCGCCAGCAGCCCCGGACAGGCCTACGAGCAGTACTTC. It translates to CASSPGQAYEQYF.

The chain is built from TRBV21-1 and TRBJ1-2. TRBV21-1 is deemed a pseudogene. The CDR3 is 14 amino acids. The CDR3 here is CASSKLGGDYGYTF. The DNA of the CDR3 is TGTGCCAGCAGCAAACTCGGGGGGGACTATGGCTACACCTTC.

A remark on this clone: Other DNA sequences in this sample translate to the same CDR3. The V call is TRBV7-9, the J call TRBJ1-4, with D possibly TRBD1 on 5 matching bases. Germline loops: CDR1 SEHNR, CDR2 FQNEAQ (reference sequence). The CDR3 has 13 amino acids. The germline V and J ends were trimmed by 3 bases and 8 bases, with 10 bases remaining between them. The CDR3 loop is CASSFGGGEKLFF. CDR3 nucleotide sequence: TGTGCCAGCAGCTTCGGCGGGGGGGAAAAACTGTTTTTT.

The chain joins TRBV7-9 to TRBJ1-1; 7 bases match TRBD1. The germline CDR1 and CDR2 sequences are SEHNR and FQNEAQ (reference sequence). With V trimmed by 5 bases and J by 3 bases, 15 bases remained unmatched. The CDR3 sequence is 17 residues long. CDR3 in amino acids: CASSPLRGGGEDTEAFF. CDR3 sequence (DNA): TGTGCCAGCAGCCCCCTCAGGGGGGGAGGGGAGGACACTGAAGCTTTCTTT.

V gene TRBV27 combines with J gene TRBJ2-7; 9 bases align to TRBD1. This CDR3 spans 13 amino acids. The V segment lost 10 bases and the J segment 3 bases; nucleotides outside the gene matches: 7. Germline CDR1 is MNHEY and CDR2 is SMNVEV (reference sequence). The CDR3 here is CATIVTGGYEQYF. The DNA of the CDR3 is TGTGCCACCATTGTGACAGGGGGCTACGAGCAGTACTTC.

This chain joins TRBV7-9 and TRBJ2-7; TRBD1 or TRBD2 may be the D gene (6 bases each). This CDR3 spans 16 amino acids. Trimming pared 0 bases from V and 2 bases from J, leaving 14 bases between. Germline assignment: CDR1 SEHNR and CDR2 FQNEAQ (reference sequence). As DNA, the CDR3 is TGTGCCAGCAGCTTAGCGGCGGGGTCAGGGGCCTACGAGCAGTACTTC. The encoded protein is CASSLAAGSGAYEQYF.

The chain couples TRBV28 to TRBJ2-7; no definite D call. The CDR3 spans 15 residues. The V end lost 6 bases, the J end lost 0 bases, and 15 bases lay between the germline ends. The germline CDR1 and CDR2 sequences are MDHEN and SYDVKM. The CDR3, as DNA: TGTGCCAGCAGCTTAGGGAACCTAGGCTCCTACGAGCAGTACTTC. Translation gives CASSLGNLGSYEQYF.

Note on this clone: Other nucleotide sequences from this sample produce the same CDR3. This sequence joins TRBV9 and TRBJ2-7; D gene unclear. CDR1 is SGDLS, CDR2 YYNGEE, per germline. Trimming removed 0 bases from V and 2 bases from J, with 9 bases in between. The CDR3 loop spans 14 amino acids. CDR3 coding DNA: TGTGCCAGCAGCGTAGAGGACGGGCCCTACGAGCAGTACTTC. Translating it yields CASSVEDGPYEQYF.

This rearrangement joins TRBV30 to TRBJ1-2, with D tentatively TRBD1 (5 bases). Germline-derived CDR1 and CDR2 are GTSNPN and SVGIG (reference sequence). The CDR3 is 11 residues long. The CDR3 is CAAPGSGGYTF. The DNA for the CDR3 is TGTGCTGCACCAGGGTCTGGGGGCTACACCTTC.

CDR3 sequence reads: CASSPYGSHNEQFF. The CDR3 DNA is TGCGCCAGCAGCCCCTATGGCAGTCACAATGAGCAGTTCTTC. The rearrangement uses TRBV5-1 and TRBJ2-1; D call uncertain. V was clipped by 4 bases and J by 5 bases, with 13 bases between them. The CDR3 runs to 14 residues. Germline V gene data show CDR1 as SGHRS and CDR2 as YFSETQ.